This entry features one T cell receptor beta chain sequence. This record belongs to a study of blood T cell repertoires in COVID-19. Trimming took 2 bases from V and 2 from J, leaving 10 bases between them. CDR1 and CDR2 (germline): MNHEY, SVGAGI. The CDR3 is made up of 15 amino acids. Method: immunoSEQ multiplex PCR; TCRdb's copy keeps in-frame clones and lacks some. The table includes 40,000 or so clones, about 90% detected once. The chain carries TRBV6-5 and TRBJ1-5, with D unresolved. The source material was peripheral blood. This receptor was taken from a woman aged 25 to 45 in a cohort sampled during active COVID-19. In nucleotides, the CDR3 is TGTGCCAGCAGTTACCGCCGGGGAGGCAATCAGCCCCAGCATTTT. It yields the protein CASSYRRGGNQPQHF.